This TCR beta chain was captured in a study of blood T cell repertoires in COVID-19. Study details: The United States, Italy and Spain supplied acute and convalescent COVID-19 samples. T cells, B-cell-depleted T cells, or PBMCs provided the cDNA or gDNA that served as material.

The germline V gene has CDR1 MGHRA and CDR2 YSYEKL. Trimming took off 0 bases at V and 1 base at J, with 12 bases between the two ends. The CDR3 runs 16 residues. As processed by the authors: Estimated nucleated cell counts came from reference gene primer amplification. The method was immunoSEQ multiplex PCR; TCRdb's version includes in-frame clones alone and lacks a portion of them. D and trimming come from the DNA, and the V and J calls and clone size come from that table. The sample includes under 4,500 clones, around 80% seen only once; the top ten take approximately 42%. The sample taken for sequencing was peripheral blood. The chain employs TRBV4-1 and TRBJ1-2, with a possible D match to TRBD1 (6 bases). This receptor was obtained from a human donor with active or convalescent COVID-19. The donor label of this sample is uncertain. The CDR3 DNA reads TGCGCCAGCAGCCAAGAATGGGGGGGGCGTAACTATGGCTACACCTTC. Protein sequence: CASSQEWGGRNYGYTF.